This record looks at one T cell receptor beta chain sequence and its context. The antigen is undetermined. The data belong to a study of shared clonotypes between healthy human individuals. Overall study findings and caveats: Shared across four donors were around 5% of the naive CD4 clonotypes. An effect of sequencing depth on clonotype sharing among donors was expected.

V lost 2 bases, J lost 2 bases, and 6 bases lay in between. Germline CDR1 ENHRY, CDR2 SYGVKD. This CDR3 has 13 residues. The donors, all of them Caucasian adults, lived in Nashville, Tennessee. Using immunoSEQ multiplex PCR, the repertoire was profiled, and TCRdb retains in-frame clones only, with some absent. The table shows about a million clones, with 60% to 80% occurring only once. Material: memory CD4+ T cells sorted from blood. Subset specified: CD45RA-negative fraction. The chain is built from TRBV10-3 and TRBJ1-1; D is unresolved. The clonotype comes from a man aged 18 to 29 in good health. The CDR3 DNA reads TGTGCCATCAGTGAGGGGGAAAACACTGAAGCTTTCTTT. As protein: CAISEGENTEAFF.